This T cell receptor beta chain was captured in a study of graft-versus-host responses after intestinal transplantation. Germline V CDR1 and CDR2: SGHNT, YYREEE (reference sequence). V lost 1 base to trimming and J lost 8 bases; unmatched junction nucleotides: 7. The CDR3 runs to 14 residues. For this clone: Its antigen is as yet unknown.

The repertoire was sequenced with immunoSEQ multiplex PCR; TCRdb's copy has only in-frame clones and lacks some. This sample yields 100,000 or so clones, of which 92% are seen a single time; around 0.17% belongs to the top ten. The specimen comprised unstimulated CD4+ T cells sorted from spleen or lymph node cells, sampled before intestinal transplant. The sequence was obtained from a human donor who received an intestinal transplant. The V call is TRBV5-4, the J call TRBJ1-2, with TRBD1 matching 8 bases. The CDR3 DNA is TGTGCCAGCAGCTTGCCGGACAGGGCAAGGGGCTACACCTTC. Protein sequence: CASSLPDRARGYTF.